The 6 T cell receptor beta chains below come from one sample, sequenced in a study of blood T cell repertoires in COVID-19. Libraries were prepared by immunoSEQ multiplex PCR; TCRdb keeps only in-frame clonotypes and omits some of them. The sample carries 110,000 to 150,000 clones, 90% recorded once. The sequencing sample was made of peripheral blood. These receptor sequences come from a woman of 80 years or more with acute or convalescent COVID-19.

V gene TRBV6-5 combines with J gene TRBJ2-5; 9 bases align to TRBD2. V lost 4 bases, J lost 4 bases, and 4 bases stayed unmatched. Germline V CDR1 and CDR2: MNHEY, SVGAGI. The length of the CDR3 is 14 residues. The CDR3: CASSLTSGLETQYF. In DNA, the CDR3 is TGTGCCAGCAGTTTGACTAGCGGTCTAGAGACCCAGTACTTC.

This chain uses TRBV12-3 or TRBV12-4 with TRBJ1-6; 10 positions agree with TRBD1. The V segment lost 7 bases and the J segment 9 bases; nucleotides outside the gene matches: 3. The length of the CDR3 is 13 residues. The CDR3 reads CASTDRGRSPLHF. The DNA of the CDR3 is TGTGCCAGCACCGACAGGGGGCGTTCACCCCTCCACTTT.

The J gene is TRBJ1-1, the V gene TRBV5-4, with TRBD1 matching 9 bases. Germline V gene lookup returns CDR1 SGHNT and CDR2 YYREEE (reference sequence). J gave up 5 bases and V 6 bases, and 8 bases lay outside the gene matches. The CDR3 runs 14 residues. The CDR3 reads CASMPRTGETEAFF. In nucleotides, the CDR3 is TGTGCCAGCATGCCGAGGACAGGGGAGACTGAAGCTTTCTTT.

This chain links TRBV5-1 with TRBJ2-1; the match to TRBD1 covers 10 bases. Losses at the gene ends were 6 bases for V and 2 bases for J; bases not matched to a gene: 5. Germline CDR1 and CDR2: SGHRS and YFSETQ. The CDR3 consists of 15 residues. CDR3 sequence reads: CASNSGTGAYNEQFF. CDR3 nucleotide sequence: TGCGCCAGCAATTCCGGGACAGGGGCCTACAATGAGCAGTTCTTC.

DNA for the CDR3: TGTGCCAGCCAGGGACAGGGGGCTCGCTATGGCTACACCTTC. Translated, it gives CASQGQGARYGYTF. The chain combines TRBV6-5 with TRBJ1-2; 12 nucleotides line up with TRBD1. The V segment lost 8 bases and the J segment 4 bases; nucleotides outside the gene matches: 5. Germline-derived CDR1 and CDR2 are MNHEY and SVGAGI. The CDR3 sequence is 14 residues long.

The gene calls are TRBV3-1 (or the pseudogene TRBV3-2) and TRBJ1-2; no clear D. V lost 2 bases and J 4 bases, leaving 14 bases between the germline ends. Germline V gene data show CDR1 as LGHDT and CDR2 as YNNKEL (reference sequence). CDR3 length: 15 amino acids. This CDR3 is CASSQTSRVTYGYTF. The CDR3 DNA follows: TGTGCCAGCAGCCAAACGAGTAGAGTTACCTATGGCTACACCTTC.